Below, 25 T cell receptor beta chains from the same sample are listed, as sequenced in a study of vaccination effects on CD4 cells after COVID-19. These receptors are not linked to any known antigen. Antigen-specific CD4+ T cell clonotypes were called by their expansion after viral peptide-pool culture in ViraFEST. The culture ran for approximately nine days before CD4+ T cells were isolated. Two doses of either BNT162b2 or mRNA-1273 were given to each participant. Here immunoSEQ multiplex PCR was the method, and the copy in TCRdb shows in-frame clones only, minus some. This sample yields 70,000 to 85,000 clones, of which approximately 81% are seen a single time; more than 1% belongs to the top ten. The material sequenced was CD4+ T cells from PBMCs cultured with HCoV-229E spike peptides, taken after COVID-19 vaccination. The receptors derive from a human donor who received a COVID-19 vaccine.

J is TRBJ2-1 and V is TRBV18, with 9 positions matching TRBD2. CDR3 length equals 17 residues. In germline, CDR1 is KGHSH, CDR2 LQKENI. The V and J ends lost 4 bases and 7 bases, in that order; junction bases with no gene match: 14. CDR3 protein: CASSLLIAGATRNEQFF. The CDR3 nucleotides read TGTGCCAGCTCACTCCTAATAGCGGGGGCTACTCGAAATGAGCAGTTCTTC.

The chain combines TRBV2 with TRBJ2-2, with D hard to call. Trimming stripped 2 bases from V and 0 bases from J, with 7 bases between. Germline V gives CDR1 SNHLY, CDR2 FYNNEI. This CDR3 has 15 residues. This CDR3 reads CASSERTTNTGELFF. Written as DNA, the CDR3 is TGTGCCAGCAGTGAAAGAACCACGAACACCGGGGAGCTGTTTTTT.

The chain has TRBV6-1 and TRBJ2-3; maybe TRBD1 (6 bases). The CDR3 covers 15 residues. CDR1 is MNHNS, CDR2 SASEGT, per germline. V gave up 3 bases and J gave up 2 bases, with 12 bases separating them. Here the CDR3 reads CASSDRQGFTDTQYF. Written as DNA, the CDR3 is TGTGCCAGCAGTGACAGGCAGGGGTTCACAGATACGCAGTATTTT.

In its sample, this clone was seen a few times. DNA for the CDR3: TGTGCCAGCAGTCCAGGCGAGTCCTACAATGAGCAGTTCTTC. Translation: CASSPGESYNEQFF. The chain uses TRBV9 and TRBJ2-1; D is ambiguous. With 5 bases removed from V and 1 base from J, the gap between germline ends came to 10 bases. CDR1 and CDR2 (germline): SGDLS, YYNGEE. CDR3 length: 14 residues.

This chain joins TRBV6-2 or TRBV6-3 and TRBJ1-6; 11 bases fit TRBD1. With 2 bases clipped from V and 10 bases from J, the junction kept 4 bases outside the gene matches. The CDR3 spans 15 residues. Germline V gene lookup returns CDR1 MNHEY and CDR2 SVGEGT. CDR3 nucleotides: TGTGCCAGCAGTTACGGGGGACAGGGGGGATCACCCCTCCACTTT. Amino acid sequence: CASSYGGQGGSPLHF.

This chain links TRBV9 with TRBJ1-6, with 8 bases aligning to TRBD1. The CDR3 length is 16 residues. Per germline, CDR1 SGDLS and CDR2 YYNGEE. The V segment lost 2 bases and the J segment 5 bases; nucleotides outside the gene matches: 6. The CDR3: CASSVDRAADNSPLHF. The CDR3 coding sequence is TGTGCCAGCAGCGTGGACAGGGCGGCAGATAATTCACCCCTCCACTTT. Full variable domain (remainder filled in from reference TRBV9 and TRBJ1-6): DSGVTQTPKHLITATGQRVTLRCSPRSGDLSVYWYQQSLDQGLQFLIQYYNGEERAKGNILERFSAQQFPDLHSELNLSSLELGDSALYFCASSVDRAADNSPLHFGNGTRLTVT.

The chain joins TRBV5-8 to TRBJ1-6, with D possibly being TRBD1 (6 bases). Per germline, CDR1 SGHTS and CDR2 YDEGEE. V lost 7 bases and J 3 bases, leaving 14 bases between the germline ends. This CDR3 has 15 amino acids. This chain's CDR3 is CASAGGHLYNSPLHF. The DNA of the CDR3 is TGTGCCAGCGCGGGGGGACACCTCTATAATTCACCCCTCCACTTT.

V gene TRBV6-2 or TRBV6-3 combines with J gene TRBJ1-2; 10 bases agree with TRBD1. The CDR3 runs to 15 residues. The J segment lost 8 bases and the V segment lost 5 bases, leaving 11 bases of the junction unmatched. The V gene's germline CDR1 is MNHEY and CDR2 SVGEGT. Here the CDR3 reads CASSRLTGGVDGYTF. In nucleotides, the CDR3 is TGTGCCAGCAGTCGATTGACAGGGGGCGTCGACGGCTACACCTTC.

This chain joins TRBV4-1 and TRBJ2-3; 10 bases are a match to TRBD2. With 0 bases clipped from V and 0 bases from J, the junction kept 12 bases outside the gene matches. CDR3 length: 20 amino acids. Germline V gives CDR1 MGHRA, CDR2 YSYEKL. CDR3 in amino acids: CASSQDLGLAGASSTDTQYF. The CDR3 DNA sequence: TGCGCCAGCAGCCAAGATCTTGGGCTAGCGGGGGCATCTAGCACAGATACGCAGTATTTT.

V is TRBV7-2 and J is TRBJ1-4; D call uncertain. This CDR3 has 16 residues. CDR1 and CDR2 from the germline V gene are SGHTA and FQGNSA. V shed 5 bases and J shed 0 bases, with 13 bases lying between them. The CDR3 region is CASSPRASATNEKLFF. The DNA for the CDR3 is TGTGCCAGCAGCCCCCGGGCCAGTGCAACTAATGAAAAACTGTTTTTT.

The chain recombines TRBV6-5 with TRBJ2-5, with TRBD2 matching over 7 bases. Germline values: CDR1 MNHEY, CDR2 SVGAGI. The CDR3 runs to 13 residues. V trimming: 4 bases; J trimming: 5 bases; junction bases outside the gene matches: 4. The CDR3 region has the DNA TGTGCCAGCAGTTTTTGGCGGGAGGAGACCCAGTACTTC. Protein: CASSFWREETQYF.

CDR3 coding DNA: TGTGCCAGTAGTACGCTGACAGGGCGTGGGGCCAACGTCCTGACTTTC. This encodes CASSTLTGRGANVLTF. The chain employs TRBV19 and TRBJ2-6; 7 positions match TRBD1. V was clipped by 4 bases and J by 3 bases; unmatched bases: 6. From germline, CDR1 is LNHDA and CDR2 SQIVND (reference sequence). CDR3 length equals 16 residues.

Only a few counts were recorded for this clone. This CDR3 is CASSQSRVGQPQHF. DNA of the CDR3: TGTGCCAGCAGCCAATCAAGAGTGGGTCAGCCCCAGCATTTT. The chain joins TRBV4-2 to TRBJ1-5; D is ambiguous. CDR3 length equals 14 residues. Trimming removed 2 bases at V and 6 bases at J, with 11 bases between. Germline V gene sequence: CDR1 LGHNA, CDR2 YNFKEQ.

The chain links TRBV7-2 to TRBJ2-3; 8 nucleotides line up with TRBD2. Per the germline V gene, CDR1 is SGHTA and CDR2 is FQGNSA. The CDR3 consists of 14 residues. With 6 bases clipped from V and 0 bases from J, the junction kept 2 bases outside the gene matches. CDR3 region: CASRTGGSTDTQYF. The CDR3 DNA reads as TGTGCCAGCAGAACGGGGGGGAGCACAGATACGCAGTATTTT.

This chain links TRBV10-1 with TRBJ1-6; D is ambiguous. The ends were cut back, 3 bases at V and 5 bases at J, with 8 bases in the middle. CDR1 and CDR2 from the germline V gene are WNHNN and SYGVQD (reference sequence). This CDR3 has 14 residues. The CDR3 protein is CASSENGNNSPLHF. CDR3 nucleotides: TGCGCCAGCAGTGAAAACGGCAATAATTCACCCCTCCACTTT.

The rearrangement uses TRBV18 and TRBJ1-5, with 10 bases fitting TRBD1. This CDR3 is 15 amino acids long. V shed 5 bases, J shed 3 bases, and the junction held 4 bases outside the gene matches. Germline lookup yields CDR1 KGHSH and CDR2 LQKENI. CDR3 DNA: TGTGCCAGCTCAGCCGGACAGGGGGACAATCAGCCCCAGCATTTT. Its translation is CASSAGQGDNQPQHF.

This chain links TRBV27 with TRBJ2-5; 9 bases fit TRBD1. Per germline, CDR1 MNHEY and CDR2 SMNVEV (reference sequence). CDR3 size: 14 residues. The J segment lost 5 bases and the V segment lost 3 bases, leaving 4 bases of the junction unmatched. The CDR3 region is CASSLWDRVETQYF. In DNA, the CDR3 is TGTGCCAGCAGTTTGTGGGACAGGGTTGAGACCCAGTACTTC.

The genes are TRBV7-9 and TRBJ1-2; no definite D call. The germline CDR1 and CDR2 sequences are SEHNR and FQNEAQ (reference sequence). The V and J ends lost 2 bases and 4 bases respectively, with 8 bases between them. The length of the CDR3 is 13 residues. CDR3 loop: CASSLWQSYGYTF. CDR3 DNA sequence: TGTGCCAGCAGCTTATGGCAGAGCTATGGCTACACCTTC.

The genes are TRBV5-6 and TRBJ2-5, with D uncertain. There are 16 residues in the CDR3. Per the germline V gene, CDR1 is SGHDT and CDR2 is YYEEEE. V was cut by 4 bases and J by 2 bases, with 18 bases left in between. CDR3 in DNA: TGTGCCAGCAGCCGATGGGTGTTCCGGAGTCAAGAGACCCAGTACTTC. Amino acids: CASSRWVFRSQETQYF.

The gene calls are TRBV21-1 and TRBJ1-5. TRBV21-1 constitutes a pseudogene. This CDR3 is 15 amino acids long. CDR3 protein: CATPRGGGHRQPQHF. Written as DNA, the CDR3 is TGTGCCACCCCTAGAGGGGGGGGGCACCGGCAGCCCCAGCATTTT.

This chain joins TRBV19 and TRBJ1-6, with D unresolved. The ends were cut back, 5 bases at V and 0 bases at J, with 14 bases in the middle. Germline values: CDR1 LNHDA, CDR2 SQIVND (reference sequence). CDR3 length: 17 amino acids. The CDR3 loop is CASSPRTINSYNSPLHF. The CDR3 DNA is TGTGCCAGTAGTCCGCGAACGATAAACTCCTATAATTCACCCCTCCACTTT.

This clone has more than one count but fewer than ten. V and J are TRBV7-3 and TRBJ2-2; TRBD1 aligns across 8 bases. CDR1 is SGHTA and CDR2 is FQGTGA in the germline V gene. Losses at the gene ends were 5 bases for V and 4 bases for J; bases not matched to a gene: 6. The CDR3 runs 15 residues. CDR3 coding DNA: TGTGCCAGCAGCCCGGGACAGGAAGTCACCGGGGAGCTGTTTTTT. As protein: CASSPGQEVTGELFF.

The V call is TRBV27, the J call TRBJ2-3; no definite D call. The germline V gene has CDR1 MNHEY and CDR2 SMNVEV (reference sequence). CDR3 length equals 13 residues. Trimming took 3 bases from V and 6 from J, leaving 10 bases between them. In DNA form, the CDR3 reads TGTGCCAGCAGTTTCACACGGCGGGATACGCAGTATTTT. Residues: CASSFTRRDTQYF.

The J gene is TRBJ2-6, the V gene TRBV18; the match to TRBD1 covers 7 bases. Germline V lookup: CDR1 KGHSH, CDR2 LQKENI. V was pared by 10 bases and J by 2 bases, with 5 bases of the junction left unmatched. This CDR3 has 14 residues. Here the CDR3 reads CATSGQTGANVLTF. The CDR3 coding sequence is TGTGCCACCTCGGGACAGACTGGGGCCAACGTCCTGACTTTC.

The V call is TRBV3-1 (or the pseudogene TRBV3-2), the J call TRBJ1-2; D remains unclear. The CDR3 spans 15 residues. Germline assignment: CDR1 LGHDT and CDR2 YNNKEL (reference sequence). With 1 base removed from V and 3 bases from J, the gap between germline ends came to 12 bases. The CDR3 nucleotides are TGTGCCAGCAGCCAAGTTGGAGACCCTGACTATGGCTACACCTTC. Its translation is CASSQVGDPDYGYTF.